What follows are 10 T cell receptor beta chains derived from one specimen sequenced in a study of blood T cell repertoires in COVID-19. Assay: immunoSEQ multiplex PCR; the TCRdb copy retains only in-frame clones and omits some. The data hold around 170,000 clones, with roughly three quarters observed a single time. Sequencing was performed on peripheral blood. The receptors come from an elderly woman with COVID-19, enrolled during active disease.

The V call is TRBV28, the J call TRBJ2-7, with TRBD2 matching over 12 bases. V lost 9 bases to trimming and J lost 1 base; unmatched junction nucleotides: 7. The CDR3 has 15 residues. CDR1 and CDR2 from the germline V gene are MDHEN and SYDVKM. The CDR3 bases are TGTGCCAGTTTACTAGCGGGAGGTATATCCTACGAGCAGTACTTC. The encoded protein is CASLLAGGISYEQYF.

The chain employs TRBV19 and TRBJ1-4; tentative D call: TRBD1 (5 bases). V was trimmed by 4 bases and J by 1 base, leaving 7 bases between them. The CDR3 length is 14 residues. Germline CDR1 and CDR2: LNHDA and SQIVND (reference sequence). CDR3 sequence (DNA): TGTGCCAGTAGTAACCAGGGAACTAATGAAAAACTGTTTTTT. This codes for CASSNQGTNEKLFF.

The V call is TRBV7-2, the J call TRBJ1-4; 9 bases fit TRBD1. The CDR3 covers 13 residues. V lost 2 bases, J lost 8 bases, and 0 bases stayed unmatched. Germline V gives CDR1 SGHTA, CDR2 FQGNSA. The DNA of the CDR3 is TGTGCCAGCAGCTTAACAGGGGGCGAAAAACTGTTTTTT. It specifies CASSLTGGEKLFF.

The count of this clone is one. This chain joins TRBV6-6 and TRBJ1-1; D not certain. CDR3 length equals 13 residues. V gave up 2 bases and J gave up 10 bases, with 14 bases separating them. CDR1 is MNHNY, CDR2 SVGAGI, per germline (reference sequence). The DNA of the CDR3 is TGTGCCAGCAGTTACGTCTCGGGGAATGGAGCTTTCTTT. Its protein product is CASSYVSGNGAFF.

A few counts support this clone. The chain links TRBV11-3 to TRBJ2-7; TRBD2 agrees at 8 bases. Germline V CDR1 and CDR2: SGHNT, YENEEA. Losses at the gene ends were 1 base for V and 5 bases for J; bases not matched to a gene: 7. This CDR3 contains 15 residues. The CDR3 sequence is CASSLGGGRMDEQYF. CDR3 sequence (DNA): TGTGCCAGCAGCTTAGGCGGGGGGCGCATGGACGAGCAGTACTTC.

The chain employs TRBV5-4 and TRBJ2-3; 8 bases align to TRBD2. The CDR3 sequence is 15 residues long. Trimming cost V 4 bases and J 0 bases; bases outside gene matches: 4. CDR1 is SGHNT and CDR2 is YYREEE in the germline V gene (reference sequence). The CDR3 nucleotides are TGTGCCAGCAGCCGGGGGGGGGCTAGCACAGATACGCAGTATTTT. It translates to CASSRGGASTDTQYF.

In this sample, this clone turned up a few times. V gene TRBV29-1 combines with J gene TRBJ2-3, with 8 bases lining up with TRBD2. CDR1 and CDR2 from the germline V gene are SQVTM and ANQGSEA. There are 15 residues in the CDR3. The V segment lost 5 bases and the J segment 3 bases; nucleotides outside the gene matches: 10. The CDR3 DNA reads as TGCAGCGTTACAACTCAGCGGGAGAGTACAGATACGCAGTATTTT. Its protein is CSVTTQRESTDTQYF.

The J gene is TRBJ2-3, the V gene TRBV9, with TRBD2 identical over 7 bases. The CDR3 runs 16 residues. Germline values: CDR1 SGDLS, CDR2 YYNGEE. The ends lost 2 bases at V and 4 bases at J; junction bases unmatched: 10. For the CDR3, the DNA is TGTGCCAGCAGCGTTTACCGCGGGAGCCGCGCAGATACGCAGTATTTT. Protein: CASSVYRGSRADTQYF.

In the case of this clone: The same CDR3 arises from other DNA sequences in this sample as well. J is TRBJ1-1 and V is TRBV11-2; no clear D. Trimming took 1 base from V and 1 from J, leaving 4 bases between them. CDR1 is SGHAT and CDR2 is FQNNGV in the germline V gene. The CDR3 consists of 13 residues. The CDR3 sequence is CASSLGRNTEAFF. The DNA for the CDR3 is TGTGCCAGCAGCTTAGGGAGGAACACTGAAGCTTTCTTT.

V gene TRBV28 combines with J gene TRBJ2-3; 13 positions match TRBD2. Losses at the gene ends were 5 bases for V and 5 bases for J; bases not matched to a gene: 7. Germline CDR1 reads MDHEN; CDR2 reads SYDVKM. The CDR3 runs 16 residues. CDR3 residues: CASSDRLAGGLDTQYF. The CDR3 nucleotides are TGTGCCAGCAGTGATAGACTAGCGGGAGGACTAGATACGCAGTATTTT.